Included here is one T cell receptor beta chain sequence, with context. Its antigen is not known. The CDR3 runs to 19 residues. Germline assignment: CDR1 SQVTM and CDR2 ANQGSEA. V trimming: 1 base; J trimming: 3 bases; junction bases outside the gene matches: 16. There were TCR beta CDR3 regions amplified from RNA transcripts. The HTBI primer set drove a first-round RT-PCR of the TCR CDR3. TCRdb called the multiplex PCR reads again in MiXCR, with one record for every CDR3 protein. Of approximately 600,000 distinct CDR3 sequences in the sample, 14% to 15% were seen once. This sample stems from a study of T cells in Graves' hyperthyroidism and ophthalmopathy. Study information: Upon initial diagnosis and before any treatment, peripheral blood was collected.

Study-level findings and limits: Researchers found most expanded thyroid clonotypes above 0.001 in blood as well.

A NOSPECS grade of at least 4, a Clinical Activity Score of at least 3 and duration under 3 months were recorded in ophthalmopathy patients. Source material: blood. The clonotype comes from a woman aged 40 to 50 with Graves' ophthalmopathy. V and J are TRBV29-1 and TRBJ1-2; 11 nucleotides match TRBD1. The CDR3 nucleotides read TGCAGCGTTGAAGGTCAAGGCCCCGGACAGGGGGCATTTTACTATGGCTACACCTTC. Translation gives CSVEGQGPGQGAFYYGYTF.